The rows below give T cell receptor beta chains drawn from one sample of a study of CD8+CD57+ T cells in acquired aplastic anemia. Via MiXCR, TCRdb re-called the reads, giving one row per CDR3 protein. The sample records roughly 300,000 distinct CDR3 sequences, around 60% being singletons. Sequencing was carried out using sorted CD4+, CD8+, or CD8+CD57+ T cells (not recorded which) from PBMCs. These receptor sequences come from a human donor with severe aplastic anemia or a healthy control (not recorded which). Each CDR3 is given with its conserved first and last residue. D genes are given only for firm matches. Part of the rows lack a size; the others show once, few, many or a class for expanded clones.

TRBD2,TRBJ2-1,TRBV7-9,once,CASSLAGGINEQFF,TGTGCCAGCAGCTTAGCGGGAGGGATTAATGAGCAGTTCTTC
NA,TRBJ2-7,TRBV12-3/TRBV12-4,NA,CASSFATHYEQYF,TGTGCCAGCAGTTTTGCGACGCACTACGAGCAGTACTTC
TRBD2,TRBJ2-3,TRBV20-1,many,CSARAFLAGGSTDTQYF,TGCAGTGCTCGCGCGTTCCTAGCGGGGGGTTCTACAGATACGCAGTATTTT
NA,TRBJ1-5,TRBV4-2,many,CASSGRQGSDQPQHF,TGTGCCAGCAGCGGACGTCAGGGGAGTGATCAGCCCCAGCATTTT
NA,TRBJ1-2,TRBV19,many,CASSPQGNYGYTF,TGTGCCAGCAGCCCACAGGGAAACTATGGCTACACCTTC
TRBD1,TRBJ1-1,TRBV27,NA,CASSKQGNTEAFF,TGTGCCAGCAGTAAACAGGGGAACACTGAGGCTTTCTTT
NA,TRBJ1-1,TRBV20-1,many,CRAGPIGAEAFF,TGCAGAGCTGGACCCATAGGGGCTGAAGCTTTCTTT
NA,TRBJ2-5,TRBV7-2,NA,CASSLSRETEETQYF,TGTGCCAGCAGCTTATCCCGGGAAACCGAAGAGACCCAGTACTTC
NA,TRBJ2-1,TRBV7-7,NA,CASSYKEGGGWNEQFF,TGTGCTAGCAGTTACAAAGAGGGCGGGGGCTGGAATGAGCAGTTCTTC
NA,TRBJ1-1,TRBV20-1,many,CSVPNPTGGRLEAFF,TGCAGTGTCCCAAATCCCACCGGGGGGCGTTTGGAAGCTTTCTTT
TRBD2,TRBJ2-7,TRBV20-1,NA,CSAPLAGFEQYF,TGCAGTGCGCCACTAGCGGGGTTCGAGCAGTACTTC
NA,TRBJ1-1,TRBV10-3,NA,CAISESSFFGGATEAFF,TGTGCCATCAGTGAGTCGTCATTTTTCGGGGGGGCAACTGAAGCTTTCTTT
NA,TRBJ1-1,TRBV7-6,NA,CASSHTGPWAFF,TGTGCCAGCAGCCACACGGGACCGTGGGCTTTCTTT
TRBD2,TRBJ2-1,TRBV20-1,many,CSATITSGPYNEQFF,TGCAGTGCCACGATTACTAGCGGCCCCTACAATGAGCAGTTCTTC